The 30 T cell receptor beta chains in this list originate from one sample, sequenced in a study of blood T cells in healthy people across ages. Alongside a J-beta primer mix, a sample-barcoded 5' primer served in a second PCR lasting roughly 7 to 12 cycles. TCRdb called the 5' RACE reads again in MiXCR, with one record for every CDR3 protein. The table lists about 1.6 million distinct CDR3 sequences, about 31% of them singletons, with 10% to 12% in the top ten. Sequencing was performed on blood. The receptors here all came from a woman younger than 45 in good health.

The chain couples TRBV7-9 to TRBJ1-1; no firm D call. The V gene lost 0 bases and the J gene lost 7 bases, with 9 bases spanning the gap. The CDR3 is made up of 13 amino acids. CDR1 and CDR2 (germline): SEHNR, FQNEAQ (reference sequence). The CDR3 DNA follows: TGTGCCAGCAGCTTAGCGGATGTGAGTGAAGCTTTCTTT. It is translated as CASSLADVSEAFF.

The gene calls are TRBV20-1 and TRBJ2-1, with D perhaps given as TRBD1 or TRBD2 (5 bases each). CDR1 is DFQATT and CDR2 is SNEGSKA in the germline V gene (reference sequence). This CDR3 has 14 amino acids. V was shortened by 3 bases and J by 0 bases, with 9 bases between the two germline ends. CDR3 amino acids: CSARWGSSYNEQFF. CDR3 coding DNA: TGCAGTGCTAGGTGGGGGAGCTCCTACAATGAGCAGTTCTTC.

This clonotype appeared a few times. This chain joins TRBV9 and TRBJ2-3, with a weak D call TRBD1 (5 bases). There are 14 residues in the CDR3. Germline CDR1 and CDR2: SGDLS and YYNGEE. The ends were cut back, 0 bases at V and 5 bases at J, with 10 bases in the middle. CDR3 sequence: CASSVGGVGDTQYF. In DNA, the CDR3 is TGTGCCAGCAGCGTAGGGGGCGTGGGAGATACGCAGTATTTT. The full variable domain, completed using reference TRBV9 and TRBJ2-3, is DSGVTQTPKHLITATGQRVTLRCSPRSGDLSVYWYQQSLDQGLQFLIQYYNGEERAKGNILERFSAQQFPDLHSELNLSSLELGDSALYFCASSVGGVGDTQYFGPGTRLTVL.

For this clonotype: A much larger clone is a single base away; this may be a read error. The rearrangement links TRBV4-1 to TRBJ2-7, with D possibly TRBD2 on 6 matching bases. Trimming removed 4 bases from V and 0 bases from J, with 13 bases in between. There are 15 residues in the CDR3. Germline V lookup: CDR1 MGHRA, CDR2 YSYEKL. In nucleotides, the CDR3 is TGCGCCAGCAGCCCCCTGCAGGAGGGCTCCTACGAGCAGTACTTC. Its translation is CASSPLQEGSYEQYF.

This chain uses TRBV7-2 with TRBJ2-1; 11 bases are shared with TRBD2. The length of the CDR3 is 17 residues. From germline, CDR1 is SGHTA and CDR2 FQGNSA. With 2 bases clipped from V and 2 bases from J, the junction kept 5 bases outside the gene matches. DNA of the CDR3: TGTGCCAGCAGCTTATCGGTACTAGCGGGGGCCTACAATGAGCAGTTCTTC. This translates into CASSLSVLAGAYNEQFF.

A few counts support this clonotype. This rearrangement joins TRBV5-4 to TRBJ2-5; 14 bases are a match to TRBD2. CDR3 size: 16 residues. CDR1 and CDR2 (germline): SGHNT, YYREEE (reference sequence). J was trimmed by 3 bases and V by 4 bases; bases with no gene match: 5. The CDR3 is CASSKPGLAGEETQYF. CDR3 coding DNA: TGTGCCAGCAGCAAGCCGGGACTAGCGGGGGAAGAGACCCAGTACTTC.

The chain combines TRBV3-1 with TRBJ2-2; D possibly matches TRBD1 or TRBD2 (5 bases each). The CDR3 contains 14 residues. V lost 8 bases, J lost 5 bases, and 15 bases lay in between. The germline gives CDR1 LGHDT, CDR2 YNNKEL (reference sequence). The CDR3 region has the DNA TGTGCCAGCGAGGGGCAGTCCGGGACCGGGGAGCTGTTTTTT. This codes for CASEGQSGTGELFF. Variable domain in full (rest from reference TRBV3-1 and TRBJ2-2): DTAVSQTPKYLVTQMGNDKSIKCEQNLGHDTMYWYKQDSKKFLKIMFSYNNKELIINETVPNRFSPKSPDKAHLNLHINSLELGDSAVYFCASEGQSGTGELFFGEGSRLTVL.

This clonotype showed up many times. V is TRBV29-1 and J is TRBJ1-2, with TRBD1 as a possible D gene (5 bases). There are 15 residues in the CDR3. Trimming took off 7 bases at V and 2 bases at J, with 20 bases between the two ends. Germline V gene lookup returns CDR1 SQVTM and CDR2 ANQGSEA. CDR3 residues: CSAVRGAGPNYGYTF. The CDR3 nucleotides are TGCAGCGCCGTACGTGGAGCAGGGCCAAACTATGGCTACACCTTC.

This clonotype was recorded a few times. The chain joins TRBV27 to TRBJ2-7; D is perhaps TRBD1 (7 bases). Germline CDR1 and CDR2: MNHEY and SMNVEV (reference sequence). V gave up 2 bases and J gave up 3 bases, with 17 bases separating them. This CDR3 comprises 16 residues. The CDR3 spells CASSLSRGALSYEQYF. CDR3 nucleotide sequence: TGTGCCAGCAGTTTAAGCAGGGGGGCACTAAGCTACGAGCAGTACTTC.

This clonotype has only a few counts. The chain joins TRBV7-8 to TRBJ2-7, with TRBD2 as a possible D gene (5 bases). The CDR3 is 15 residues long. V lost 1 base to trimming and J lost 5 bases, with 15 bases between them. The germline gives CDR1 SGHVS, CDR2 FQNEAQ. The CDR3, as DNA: TGTGCCAGCAGCTTAGGAGGGCGCCAGGAGGACGAGCAGTACTTC. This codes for CASSLGGRQEDEQYF.

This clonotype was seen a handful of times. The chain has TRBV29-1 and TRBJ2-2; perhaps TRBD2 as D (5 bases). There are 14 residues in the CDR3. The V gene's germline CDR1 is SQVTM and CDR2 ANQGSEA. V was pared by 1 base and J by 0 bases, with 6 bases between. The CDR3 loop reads CSVEVLANTGELFF. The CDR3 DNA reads TGCAGCGTTGAAGTACTAGCGAACACCGGGGAGCTGTTTTTT.

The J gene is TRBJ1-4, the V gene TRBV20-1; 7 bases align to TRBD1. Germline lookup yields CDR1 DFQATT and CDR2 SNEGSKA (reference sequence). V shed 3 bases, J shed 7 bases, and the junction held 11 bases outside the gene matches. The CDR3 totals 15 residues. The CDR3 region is CSASEPDRRSEKLFF. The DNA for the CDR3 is TGCAGTGCTAGCGAACCGGACAGGCGGAGTGAAAAACTGTTTTTT.

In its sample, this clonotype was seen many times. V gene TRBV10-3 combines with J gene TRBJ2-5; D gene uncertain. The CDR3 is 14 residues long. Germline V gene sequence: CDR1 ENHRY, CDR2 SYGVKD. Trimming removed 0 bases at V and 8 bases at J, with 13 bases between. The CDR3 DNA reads TGTGCCATCAGTGAGTCGGACGGTCGTGCAACCCAGTACTTC. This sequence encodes CAISESDGRATQYF.

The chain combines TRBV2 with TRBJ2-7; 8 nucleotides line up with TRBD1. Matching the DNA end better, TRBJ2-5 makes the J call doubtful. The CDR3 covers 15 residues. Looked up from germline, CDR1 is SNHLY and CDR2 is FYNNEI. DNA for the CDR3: TGTGCCAGCAAGAGGCAGGGGGCAATCGGGGAGACCCAGTACTTC. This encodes CASKRQGAIGETQYF.

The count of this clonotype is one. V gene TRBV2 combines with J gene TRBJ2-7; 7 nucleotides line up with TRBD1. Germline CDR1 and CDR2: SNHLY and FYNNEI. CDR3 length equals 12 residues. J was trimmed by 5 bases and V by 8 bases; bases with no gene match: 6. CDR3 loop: CASYVQGNEQYF. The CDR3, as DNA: TGTGCCAGCTATGTACAGGGGAACGAGCAGTACTTC.

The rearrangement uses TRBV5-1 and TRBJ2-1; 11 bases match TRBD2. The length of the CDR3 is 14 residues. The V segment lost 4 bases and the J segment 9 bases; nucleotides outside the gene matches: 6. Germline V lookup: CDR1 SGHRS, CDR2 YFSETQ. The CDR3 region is CASSGTSGLLEQFF. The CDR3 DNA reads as TGCGCCAGCAGCGGGACTAGCGGTCTTCTTGAGCAGTTCTTC.

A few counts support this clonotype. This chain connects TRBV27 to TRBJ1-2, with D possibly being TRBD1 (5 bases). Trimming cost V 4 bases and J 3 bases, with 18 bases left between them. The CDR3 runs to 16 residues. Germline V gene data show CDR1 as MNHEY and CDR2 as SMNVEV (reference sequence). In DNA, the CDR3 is TGTGCCAGCAGTTCTCTCGGGGGGTCCCTTGACTATGGCTACACCTTC. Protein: CASSSLGGSLDYGYTF.

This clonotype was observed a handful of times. This CDR3 reads CASSLPRLAGVSIEQFF. CDR3 nucleotide sequence: TGTGCCAGCAGCTTACCTCGTCTAGCGGGGGTGTCCATTGAGCAGTTCTTC. The chain has TRBV7-9 and TRBJ2-1, with 10 bases fitting TRBD2. The V gene end was trimmed by 2 bases and the J gene end by 9 bases; junction bases not matched to a gene: 13. Germline values: CDR1 SEHNR, CDR2 FQNEAQ (reference sequence). The CDR3 is made up of 17 amino acids.

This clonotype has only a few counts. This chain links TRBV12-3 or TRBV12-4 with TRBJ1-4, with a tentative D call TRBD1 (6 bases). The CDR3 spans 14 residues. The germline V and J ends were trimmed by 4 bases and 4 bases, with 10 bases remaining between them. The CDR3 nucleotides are TGTGCCAGCAGTTCGTGGGGGCGTAATGAAAAACTGTTTTTT. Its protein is CASSSWGRNEKLFF.

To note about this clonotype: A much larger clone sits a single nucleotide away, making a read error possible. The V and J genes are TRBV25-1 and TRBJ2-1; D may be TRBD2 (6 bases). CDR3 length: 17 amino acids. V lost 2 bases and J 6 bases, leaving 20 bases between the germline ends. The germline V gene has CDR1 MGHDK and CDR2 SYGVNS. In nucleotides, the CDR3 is TGTGCCAGCAGTGAACCCACTAACGGGAGAGGAGCCAATGAGCAGTTCTTC. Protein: CASSEPTNGRGANEQFF.

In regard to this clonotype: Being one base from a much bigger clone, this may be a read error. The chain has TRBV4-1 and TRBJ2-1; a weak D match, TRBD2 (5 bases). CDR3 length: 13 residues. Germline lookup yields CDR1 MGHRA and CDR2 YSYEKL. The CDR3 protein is CASSQSDYNKQFF. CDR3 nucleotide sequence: TGCGCCAGCAGCCAGAGTGACTACAATAAGCAGTTCTTC.

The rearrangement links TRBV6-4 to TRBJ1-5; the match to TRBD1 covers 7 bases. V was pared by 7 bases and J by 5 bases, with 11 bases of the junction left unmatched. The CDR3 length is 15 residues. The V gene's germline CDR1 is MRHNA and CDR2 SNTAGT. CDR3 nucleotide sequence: TGTGCCAGCATTATCAGACAGGGTAGGGATCAGCCCCAGCATTTT. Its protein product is CASIIRQGRDQPQHF.

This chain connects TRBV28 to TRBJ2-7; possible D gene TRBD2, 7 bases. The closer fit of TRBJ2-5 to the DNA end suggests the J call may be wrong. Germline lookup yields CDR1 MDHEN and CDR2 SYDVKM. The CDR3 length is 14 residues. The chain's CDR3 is CASSGGGKVETQYF. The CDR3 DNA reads TGTGCCAGCAGTGGGGGGGGCAAGGTGGAGACCCAGTACTTC.

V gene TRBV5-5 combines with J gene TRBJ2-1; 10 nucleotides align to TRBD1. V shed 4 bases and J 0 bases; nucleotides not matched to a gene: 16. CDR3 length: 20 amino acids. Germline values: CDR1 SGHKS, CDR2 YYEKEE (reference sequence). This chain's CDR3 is CASSQPSGQGSPSSYNEQFF. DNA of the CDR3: TGTGCCAGCAGCCAACCCTCGGGACAGGGGTCCCCGAGCTCCTACAATGAGCAGTTCTTC.

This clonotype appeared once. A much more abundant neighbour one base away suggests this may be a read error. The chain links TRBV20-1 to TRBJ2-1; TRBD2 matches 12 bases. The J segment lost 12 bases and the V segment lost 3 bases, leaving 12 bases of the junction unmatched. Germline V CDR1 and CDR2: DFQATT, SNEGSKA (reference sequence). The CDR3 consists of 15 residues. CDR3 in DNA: TGCAGTGCTAGGGTACCTAGCGGGGGGGGAAGTGGGCAGTTCTTC. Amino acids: CSARVPSGGGSGQFF.

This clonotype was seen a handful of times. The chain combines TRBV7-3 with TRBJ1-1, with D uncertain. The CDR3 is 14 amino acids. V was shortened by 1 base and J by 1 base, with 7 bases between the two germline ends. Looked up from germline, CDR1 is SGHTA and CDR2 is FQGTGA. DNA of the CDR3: TGTGCCAGCAGCTTAAAAGTGACGAACACTGAAGCTTTCTTT. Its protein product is CASSLKVTNTEAFF.

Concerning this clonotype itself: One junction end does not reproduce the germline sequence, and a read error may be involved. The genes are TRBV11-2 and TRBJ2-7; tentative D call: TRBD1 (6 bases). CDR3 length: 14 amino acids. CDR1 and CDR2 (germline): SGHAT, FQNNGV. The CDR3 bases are TGTGCCGGCAGCCAATCTGGACAGCCTTACGAGCAGTACTTC. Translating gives CAGSQSGQPYEQYF.

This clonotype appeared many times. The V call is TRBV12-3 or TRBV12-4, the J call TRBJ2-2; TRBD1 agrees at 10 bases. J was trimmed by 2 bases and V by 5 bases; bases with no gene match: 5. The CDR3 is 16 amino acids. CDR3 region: CASSPRTGGNTGELFF. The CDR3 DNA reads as TGTGCCAGCAGTCCGAGGACAGGGGGAAACACCGGGGAGCTGTTTTTT.

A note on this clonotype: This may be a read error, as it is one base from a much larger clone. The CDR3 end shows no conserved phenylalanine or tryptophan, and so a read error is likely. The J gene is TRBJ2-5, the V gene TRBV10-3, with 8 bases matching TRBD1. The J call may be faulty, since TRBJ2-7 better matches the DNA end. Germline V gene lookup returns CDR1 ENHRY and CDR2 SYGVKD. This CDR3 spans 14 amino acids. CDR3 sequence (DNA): TGTGCCATCAGTGAGCCGGGACAGGACTACGAGCAGTACTGC. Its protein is CAISEPGQDYEQYC.

CDR3 sequence reads: CATSTGGNQPQHF. The DNA of the CDR3 is TGTGCCACCAGCACAGGGGGCAATCAGCCCCAGCATTTT. The chain carries TRBV15 and TRBJ1-5; weak D call: TRBD1 (6 bases). This CDR3 is built from 13 residues. The V and J ends lost 4 bases and 2 bases respectively, with 6 bases between them. Germline CDR1 and CDR2: LNHNV and YYDKDF (reference sequence).